This TCR beta chain was sequenced in a study of T cells in Graves' hyperthyroidism and ophthalmopathy. Germline V CDR1 and CDR2: MNHEY, SVGAGI. Trimming cost V 0 bases and J 4 bases; bases outside gene matches: 7. The CDR3 is made up of 17 amino acids. The CDR3 regions of TCR beta were amplified from RNA transcripts. Researchers ran a first-round RT-PCR on the TCR CDR3 using the HTBI primer set. TCRdb recomputed calls from the multiplex PCR reads with MiXCR, one row per CDR3 protein. Among under 300,000 distinct CDR3 sequences, 13% were seen once, and the ten largest hold approximately 7.8%. The sequence was collected from a woman in her twenties or thirties with Graves' hyperthyroidism that later progressed to Graves' ophthalmopathy. The sequenced sample consisted of blood. The rearrangement uses TRBV6-5 and TRBJ2-1, with 9 bases aligning to TRBD2. The CDR3 DNA reads TGTGCCAGCAGTTACTCGTCGCGGGAGGGCCCTTACAATGAGCAGTTCTTC. Residues: CASSYSSREGPYNEQFF.